This TCR beta chain was sequenced for a study of CD8 T cells in Susac syndrome. cDNA came from 0.5 to 1 ug RNA primed by random hexamers. One entry per CDR3 protein results from TCRdb running MiXCR on the immunoSEQ multiplex PCR reads. This sample has about 180,000 distinct CDR3 sequences, with 90% to 96% found just once. The CDR3 length is 14 residues. Unmatched junction bases numbered 4, after V lost 3 bases and J lost 0 bases. The V gene's germline CDR1 is DFQATT and CDR2 SNEGSKA (reference sequence). The TCR sequence derives from a human donor with multiple sclerosis. The chain couples TRBV20-1 to TRBJ1-1, with 7 bases aligning to TRBD1. Source material: CD4+ T cells from PBMCs. The CDR3 coding sequence is TGCAGTGCTAGGACAGGGCTGATGAACACTGAAGCTTTCTTT. Protein product: CSARTGLMNTEAFF.